The clone carrying this T cell receptor beta chain was seen at least ten times. The antigen remains unidentified. The entry originates in a study of early T cells in non-severe SARS-CoV-2 infection. On the study more broadly: Bulk RNA taken from unsorted whole blood was sequenced, leaving chains unpaired. Broader study findings: VDJdb-based annotation leaned toward anti-spike CD8 responses and missed private and CD4 specificities.

The CDR3 runs 17 residues. Trimming cost V 0 bases and J 0 bases, with 12 bases left between them. Per germline, CDR1 SEHNR and CDR2 FQNEAQ (reference sequence). As part of library construction, unique molecular identifiers were attached to individual cDNA molecules. TCRdb re-called the 5' RACE reads with MiXCR, one entry per CDR3 protein. Among around 77,000 distinct CDR3 sequences listed, approximately 5% were seen once. This material consisted of whole blood, taken at baseline. The receptor was derived from an adult who was a healthcare worker with PCR-confirmed SARS-CoV-2 infection or an uninfected control (not recorded which). The V gene is TRBV7-9, the J gene TRBJ1-3; D not certain. CDR3 nucleotide sequence: TGTGCCAGCAGCTTAGCGCTGGGTGACTCCTCTGGAAACACCATATATTTT. Protein product: CASSLALGDSSGNTIYF.